A selection of T cell receptor beta chains follows, all from one sample in a study of T-cell reconstitution after alpha-beta-depleted transplantation in children. From the PCR reads, TCRdb called clonotypes with MiXCR, one entry per CDR3 protein. The repertoire has roughly 590,000 distinct CDR3 sequences, 16% of them found once; the top ten carry 1.1%. The source material was PBMCs from the stem cell graft donor, sampled from the stem cell graft. The receptors originated from a human donor who donated a stem cell graft to a child with acute myeloid leukemia. Both conserved end residues are part of each CDR3. The D gene is left open where the match is weak. Size tells how often a clone was seen (once, few, many) or the class of an expanded clone, and some rows leave it out.

D: TRBD1
V: TRBV7-7
size: once
J: TRBJ2-7
CDR3: CASSPQTGGFDEQYF
DNA: TGTGCCAGCAGCCCCCAGACAGGGGGCTTTGACGAGCAGTACTTC

D: -
V: TRBV15
size: few
J: TRBJ1-5
CDR3: CATSRVGTEQHF
DNA: TGTGCCACCAGCAGAGTTGGGACTGAGCAACATTTT

D: -
V: TRBV5-8
size: -
J: TRBJ1-1
CDR3: CASSLVAYEAFF
DNA: TGTGCCAGCAGCTTGGTAGCCTATGAAGCTTTCTTT

D: TRBD1
V: TRBV12-3/TRBV12-4
size: many
J: TRBJ1-6
CDR3: CASSGHRGPLHF
DNA: TGTGCCAGCAGCGGTCACAGGGGACCCCTCCACTTT

D: -
V: TRBV15
size: few
J: TRBJ2-5
CDR3: CATSRGMVQETQYF
DNA: TGTGCCACCAGCAGGGGGATGGTCCAAGAGACCCAGTACTTC

D: -
V: TRBV9
size: many
J: TRBJ1-1
CDR3: CAGSPVNTEAFF
DNA: TGTGCCGGATCCCCAGTCAACACTGAAGCTTTCTTT

D: -
V: TRBV7-2
size: many
J: TRBJ1-6
CDR3: CASSLAQVRNSPLHF
DNA: TGTGCCAGCAGCTTAGCTCAAGTGCGAAATTCACCCCTCCACTTT

D: TRBD2
V: TRBV10-3
size: many
J: TRBJ2-1
CDR3: CAISERLAEYNEQFF
DNA: TGTGCCATCAGTGAAAGACTAGCTGAGTACAATGAGCAGTTCTTC

D: -
V: TRBV7-9
size: -
J: TRBJ2-3
CDR3: CASSLQTLDTQYF
DNA: TGTGCCAGCAGCTTGCAGACTCTTGATACGCAGTATTTT

D: -
V: TRBV20-1
size: few
J: TRBJ2-5
CDR3: CSARDLGGHTQETQYF
DNA: TGCAGTGCTAGAGATCTAGGGGGACACACCCAAGAGACCCAGTACTTC

D: -
V: TRBV20-1
size: many
J: TRBJ2-7
CDR3: CSARPIGGGAYEQYF
DNA: TGCAGTGCTAGACCCATTGGGGGGGGCGCCTACGAGCAGTACTTC

D: TRBD1
V: TRBV18
size: many
J: TRBJ1-2
CDR3: CASSPWTGRGNGYTF
DNA: TGTGCCAGCTCACCGTGGACAGGGAGAGGGAATGGCTACACCTTC

D: TRBD1
V: TRBV9
size: few
J: TRBJ1-6
CDR3: CASTPHGTANSPLHF
DNA: TGTGCCAGCACCCCCCACGGGACAGCCAATTCACCCCTCCACTTT

D: -
V: TRBV20-1
size: many
J: TRBJ1-5
CDR3: CSATRQVLQHSNQPQHF
DNA: TGCAGTGCCACACGACAGGTCTTACAACATAGCAATCAGCCCCAGCATTTT

D: -
V: TRBV7-6
size: many
J: TRBJ2-1
CDR3: CASSLAGPEQFF
DNA: TGTGCCAGCAGCTTAGCGGGCCCTGAGCAGTTCTTC

D: TRBD2
V: TRBV7-2
size: -
J: TRBJ2-2
CDR3: CASSRGGAGGELFF
DNA: TGTGCCAGCAGCCGCGGGGGGGCAGGCGGGGAGCTGTTTTTT

D: -
V: TRBV6-2/TRBV6-3
size: -
J: TRBJ2-7
CDR3: CASSYRSTVGYEQYF
DNA: TGTGCCAGCAGTTACAGGAGTACAGTAGGCTACGAGCAGTACTTC

D: -
V: TRBV7-9
size: -
J: TRBJ1-4
CDR3: CASSSGQGENEKLFF
DNA: TGTGCCAGCAGCTCGGGGCAGGGAGAGAATGAAAAACTGTTTTTT

D: -
V: TRBV20-1
size: many
J: TRBJ2-5
CDR3: CSASLLGDQETQYF
DNA: TGCAGTGCTAGCCTATTAGGGGACCAAGAGACCCAGTACTTC

D: TRBD2
V: TRBV5-6
size: many
J: TRBJ2-1
CDR3: CASSSPLAGASYNEQFF
DNA: TGTGCCAGCAGCTCTCCCTTAGCGGGGGCTTCCTACAATGAGCAGTTCTTC

D: TRBD1
V: TRBV6-1
size: -
J: TRBJ2-3
CDR3: CASKQGTDTQYF
DNA: TGTGCCAGCAAACAGGGGACAGATACGCAGTATTTT

D: -
V: TRBV4-2
size: few
J: TRBJ1-4
CDR3: CASSQVTGGSELFF
DNA: TGTGCCAGCAGCCAAGTGACGGGGGGGTCAGAACTGTTTTTT

D: -
V: TRBV5-5
size: few
J: TRBJ1-5
CDR3: CASSLSPKGNQPQHF
DNA: TGTGCCAGCAGCTTGTCGCCCAAAGGCAATCAGCCCCAGCATTTT

D: -
V: TRBV9
size: -
J: TRBJ2-3
CDR3: CASSVGQGLTDTQYF
DNA: TGTGCCAGCAGCGTAGGGCAGGGTCTGACAGATACGCAGTATTTT

D: TRBD2
V: TRBV6-1
size: -
J: TRBJ2-2
CDR3: CASSATSGVGGELFF
DNA: TGTGCCAGCAGTGCTACTAGCGGGGTTGGCGGGGAGCTGTTTTTT

D: -
V: TRBV12-3/TRBV12-4
size: few
J: TRBJ1-1
CDR3: CASRLGTQAFF
DNA: TGTGCCAGCAGGCTGGGGACACAAGCTTTCTTT

D: TRBD1
V: TRBV12-3/TRBV12-4
size: -
J: TRBJ2-3
CDR3: CASTQGVGPDTQYF
DNA: TGTGCCAGCACCCAGGGGGTGGGCCCAGATACGCAGTATTTT

D: -
V: TRBV20-1
size: -
J: TRBJ1-5
CDR3: CSARDPRGEDQPQHF
DNA: TGCAGTGCTAGAGACCCCAGGGGAGAGGATCAGCCCCAGCATTTT

D: -
V: TRBV4-1
size: -
J: TRBJ2-1
CDR3: CASSQVDGDGQFF
DNA: TGCGCCAGCAGCCAAGTCGACGGTGATGGGCAGTTCTTC

D: -
V: TRBV4-1
size: many
J: TRBJ2-1
CDR3: CASSQNGNEQFF
DNA: TGCGCCAGCAGCCAAAACGGGAATGAGCAGTTCTTC

D: -
V: TRBV7-2
size: few
J: TRBJ1-1
CDR3: CASSLLGGRMNTEAFF
DNA: TGTGCCAGCAGCTTACTTGGGGGCCGTATGAACACTGAAGCTTTCTTT

D: TRBD1
V: TRBV30
size: few
J: TRBJ2-1
CDR3: CAWSAGTGSFYDEQFF
DNA: TGTGCCTGGAGTGCCGGGACAGGCTCATTTTACGATGAGCAGTTCTTC

D: -
V: TRBV12-3/TRBV12-4
size: few
J: TRBJ1-5
CDR3: CASSFRQRGNQPQHF
DNA: TGTGCCAGCAGTTTCAGACAGAGGGGCAATCAGCCCCAGCATTTT

D: TRBD2
V: TRBV5-1
size: few
J: TRBJ2-1
CDR3: CASSFTSGGVEQFF
DNA: TGCGCCAGCAGCTTCACTAGCGGGGGGGTTGAGCAGTTCTTC

D: -
V: TRBV7-2
size: few
J: TRBJ1-5
CDR3: CASSLTGHGENQPQHF
DNA: TGTGCCAGCAGCTTAACAGGTCATGGGGAAAATCAGCCCCAGCATTTT